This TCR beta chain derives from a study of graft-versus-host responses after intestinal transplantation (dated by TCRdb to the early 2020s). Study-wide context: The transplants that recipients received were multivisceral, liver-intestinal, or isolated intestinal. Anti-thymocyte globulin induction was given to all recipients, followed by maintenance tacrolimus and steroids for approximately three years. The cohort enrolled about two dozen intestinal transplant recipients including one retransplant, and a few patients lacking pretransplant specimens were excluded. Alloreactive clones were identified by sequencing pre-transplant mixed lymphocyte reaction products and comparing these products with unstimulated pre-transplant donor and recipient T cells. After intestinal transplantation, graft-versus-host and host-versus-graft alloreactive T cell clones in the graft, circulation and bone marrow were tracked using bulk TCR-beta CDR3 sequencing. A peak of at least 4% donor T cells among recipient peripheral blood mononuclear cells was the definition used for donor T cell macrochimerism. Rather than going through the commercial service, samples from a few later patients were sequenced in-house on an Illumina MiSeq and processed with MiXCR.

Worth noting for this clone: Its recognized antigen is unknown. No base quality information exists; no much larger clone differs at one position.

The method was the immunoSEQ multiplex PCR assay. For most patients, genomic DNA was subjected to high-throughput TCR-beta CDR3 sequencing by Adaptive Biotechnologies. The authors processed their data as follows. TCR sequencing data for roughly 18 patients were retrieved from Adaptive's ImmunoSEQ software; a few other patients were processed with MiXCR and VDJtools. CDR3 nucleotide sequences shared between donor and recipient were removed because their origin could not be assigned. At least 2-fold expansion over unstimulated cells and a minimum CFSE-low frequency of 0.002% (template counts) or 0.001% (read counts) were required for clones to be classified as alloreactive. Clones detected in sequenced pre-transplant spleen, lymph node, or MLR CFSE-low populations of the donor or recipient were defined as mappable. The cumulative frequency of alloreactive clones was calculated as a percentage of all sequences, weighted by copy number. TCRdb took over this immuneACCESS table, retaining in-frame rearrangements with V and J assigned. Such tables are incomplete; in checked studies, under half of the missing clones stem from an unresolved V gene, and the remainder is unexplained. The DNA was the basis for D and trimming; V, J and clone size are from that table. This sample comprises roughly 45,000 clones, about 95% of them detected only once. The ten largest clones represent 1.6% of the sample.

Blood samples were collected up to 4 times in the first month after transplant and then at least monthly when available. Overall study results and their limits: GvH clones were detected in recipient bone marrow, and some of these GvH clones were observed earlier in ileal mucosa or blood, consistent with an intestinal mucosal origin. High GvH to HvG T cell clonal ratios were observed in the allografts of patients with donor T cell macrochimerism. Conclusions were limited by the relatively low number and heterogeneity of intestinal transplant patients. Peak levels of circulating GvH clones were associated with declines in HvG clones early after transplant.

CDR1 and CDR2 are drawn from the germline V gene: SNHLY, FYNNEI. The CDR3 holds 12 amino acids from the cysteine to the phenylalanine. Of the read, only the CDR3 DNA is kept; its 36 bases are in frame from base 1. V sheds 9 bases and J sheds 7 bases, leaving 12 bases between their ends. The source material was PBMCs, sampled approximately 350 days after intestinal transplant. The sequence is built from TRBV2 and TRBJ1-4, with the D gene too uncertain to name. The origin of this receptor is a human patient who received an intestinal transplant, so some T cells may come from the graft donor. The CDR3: CASRVAVEKLFF. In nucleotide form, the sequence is TGTGCCAGTAGGGTCGCCGTTGAAAAACTGTTTTTT.